This T cell receptor beta chain was obtained from a study of blood T cell repertoires in COVID-19. Across the study: Sites across the United States, Italy and Spain contributed samples from acute and convalescent COVID-19.

This clone was seen a few times. Under the authors' procedure: Scientists estimated how many nucleated cells there were by amplifying reference gene primers. Profiling relied on immunoSEQ multiplex PCR, and the TCRdb table lists in-frame clones only, not all of them. The V and J calls and clone size come from that table; D and trimming were worked out from the DNA. The data show roughly 170,000 clones, with 80% to 90% seen just once and less than 25% held by the top ten. After removal of 3 bases from V and 8 bases from J, the junction contained 5 bases not matched to a gene. Germline V gene data show CDR1 as LNHDA and CDR2 as SQIVND (reference sequence). The CDR3 extends over 14 amino acids.

The TCR originated in a man in his sixties or seventies with active or convalescent COVID-19. Material for sequencing was peripheral blood. V gene TRBV19 combines with J gene TRBJ1-4, with TRBD1 identical over 8 bases. CDR3 region: CASSIQGAGEKLFF. The CDR3 bases are TGTGCCAGTAGTATCCAGGGGGCAGGGGAAAAACTGTTTTTT.